This entry lists 2 T cell receptor beta chains sequenced from one sample in a study of blood T cells in healthy people across ages. The use of a sample-barcoded 5' primer and a J-beta primer mix characterized a second PCR of roughly 7 to 11 cycles. TCRdb processed the 5' RACE reads anew with MiXCR; each CDR3 protein has one entry. The sample holds 870,000 or so distinct CDR3 sequences, more than 25% seen once. Sequenced: blood. These receptor sequences come from a woman of 80 years or more in good health.

The chain combines TRBV4-1 with TRBJ2-5, with D possibly being TRBD1 or TRBD2 (5 bases each). Germline CDR1 and CDR2: MGHRA and YSYEKL. CDR3 size: 14 residues. Between the trimmed V and J ends, which lost 4 bases and 7 bases, there was a span of 16 bases. The CDR3 reads CASSLQARDVTQYF. Written as DNA, the CDR3 is TGCGCCAGCAGCCTGCAGGCCAGGGACGTGACCCAGTACTTC.

With regard to this clonotype: A much larger clone sits a single nucleotide away, making a read error possible. The chain combines TRBV27 with TRBJ1-2; D is perhaps TRBD1 (6 bases). CDR1 and CDR2 (germline): MNHEY, SMNVEV (reference sequence). The CDR3 has 13 residues. CDR3 DNA: TGTACCAGCAGCCCTCAGGGGACAAGTGGCTACACCTTC. Translated: CTSSPQGTSGYTF.